The clone carrying this T cell receptor beta chain was counted a few times. The data originate from a study of CD8+ T cells in alopecia areata. The wider study: Each of the treated patients was given oral tofacitinib, 5 to 10 mg twice daily, for moderate-to-severe alopecia areata. Among treated patients, severity was scored by affected scalp area percentage.

Regarding treatment: oral pan-JAK inhibitor, 5-10 mg twice daily. Individuals with alopecia areata gave both lesional scalp punch biopsies and peripheral blood for collection. PBMCs provided sorted CD4+ and CD8+ T cells. Reverse transcription of extracted RNA yielded cDNA, which provided the sequencing template. Clones were read by immunoSEQ multiplex PCR, and TCRdb kept only the in-frame ones, dropping some. Of 190,000 or so clones in the sample, 55% to 70% were seen once. The sequence was obtained from a human donor with alopecia areata. Specimen: CD4+ T cells sorted from blood, collected at week 24, from a patient treated with tofacitinib.

CDR3 DNA sequence: TGTGCCATCAGTGAGCGGGTGGGCTCCTACGAGCAGTACTTC. Translated, it gives CAISERVGSYEQYF. This chain links TRBV10-3 with TRBJ2-7; no clear D. Trimming pared 2 bases from V and 0 bases from J, leaving 8 bases between. The CDR3 has 14 amino acids. CDR1 and CDR2 (germline): ENHRY, SYGVKD.